What follows are 18 T cell receptor beta chains derived from one specimen sequenced in a study of blood T cell repertoires in COVID-19 (dated by TCRdb to 2018 to 2020). Libraries were constructed by the immunoSEQ multiplex PCR assay. The table comes from immuneACCESS by way of TCRdb, which keeps in-frame sequences with V and J called. Part of the clones is missing from these tables; in studies checked, under half for an unresolved V gene and the rest for unknown reasons. This sample is represented by 450,000 to 500,000 clones; around 90% of them were singletons. The top ten hold about 0.75% of the sample. Sequencing input: PBMCs or T cells enriched from blood (not recorded which). All receptors come from a woman younger than 30 who had recovered from COVID-19.

This clone has a single count. The chain couples TRBV13 to TRBJ1-4; 9 bases map to TRBD1. The CDR3 runs 13 residues. J was trimmed by 8 bases and V by 5 bases; bases with no gene match: 3. CDR1 is PRHDT, CDR2 FYEKMQ, per germline (reference sequence). The CDR3 is CASSLDRGEKLFF. For the CDR3, the DNA is TGTGCCAGCAGCCTGGACAGGGGCGAAAAACTGTTTTTT.

This clone was detected many times. The chain is built from TRBV29-1 and TRBJ2-7; TRBD1 agrees at 10 bases. This CDR3 region has 14 residues. CDR1 is SQVTM, CDR2 ANQGSEA, per germline. V shed 5 bases, J shed 1 base, and the junction held 5 bases outside the gene matches. CDR3 sequence reads: CSVKGTGDSYEQYF. CDR3 sequence (DNA): TGCAGCGTTAAGGGGACAGGGGATTCCTACGAGCAGTACTTC.

This clone was found once. The chain carries TRBV30 and TRBJ1-6; a weak D match, TRBD1 (6 bases). Germline V gene sequence: CDR1 GTSNPN, CDR2 SVGIG (reference sequence). The CDR3 is 13 residues long. With 1 base removed from V and 11 bases from J, the gap between germline ends came to 12 bases. The CDR3 protein is CAWSGSGDPPLHF. The CDR3 DNA sequence: TGTGCCTGGAGTGGGTCAGGGGATCCACCCCTCCACTTT.

This sequence joins TRBV19 and TRBJ1-4, with a possible D match to TRBD1 (6 bases). Trimming removed 10 bases from V and 0 bases from J, with 15 bases in between. Germline values: CDR1 LNHDA, CDR2 SQIVND (reference sequence). CDR3 length equals 15 residues. The CDR3 loop reads CATRPGDATNEKLFF. CDR3 coding DNA: TGTGCCACCAGACCAGGGGACGCAACTAATGAAAAACTGTTTTTT.

The chain carries TRBV19 and TRBJ2-3; a weak D match, TRBD2 (7 bases). Germline values: CDR1 LNHDA, CDR2 SQIVND (reference sequence). This CDR3 comprises 15 residues. The germline V and J ends were trimmed by 3 bases and 6 bases, with 16 bases remaining between them. Written as DNA, the CDR3 is TGTGCCAGTAGTATGATACAGGGAGGGGTGGATACGCAGTATTTT. Amino acid sequence: CASSMIQGGVDTQYF. The entire variable domain, with the rest obtained from reference TRBV19 and TRBJ2-3, is as follows: DGGITQSPKYLFRKEGQNVTLSCEQNLNHDAMYWYRQDPGQGLRLIYYSQIVNDFQKGDIAEGYSVSREKKESFPLTVTSAQKNPTAFYLCASSMIQGGVDTQYFGPGTRLTVL.

This clone was found once. The CDR3 sequence: CASGLGDAGNTIYF. Here the CDR3 DNA reads TGCGCCAGCGGCCTGGGAGATGCTGGAAACACCATATATTTT. The gene calls are TRBV5-1 and TRBJ1-3; D unclear. The V end was cut by 7 bases, the J end by 2 bases, with 13 bases between. Germline V lookup: CDR1 SGHRS, CDR2 YFSETQ. The CDR3 loop spans 14 amino acids.

This clone was counted a few times. The rearrangement links TRBV7-9 to TRBJ1-2, with 11 bases lining up with TRBD1. The germline V gene encodes CDR1 SEHNR and CDR2 FQNEAQ (reference sequence). Unmatched junction bases numbered 6, after V lost 4 bases and J lost 2 bases. The CDR3 is 16 residues long. CDR3 in DNA: TGTGCCAGCAGCTCAGACGGACAGGGGGCGAACTATGGCTACACCTTC. Its translation: CASSSDGQGANYGYTF.

The J gene is TRBJ1-4, the V gene TRBV30; TRBD1 is a possible D gene (5 bases). Germline CDR1 and CDR2: GTSNPN and SVGIG (reference sequence). Trimming took 4 bases from V and 4 from J, leaving 19 bases between them. This CDR3 region has 16 residues. Written as DNA, the CDR3 is TGTGCCTGGACCTCCTGGGGGGAGACATTTAATGAAAAACTGTTTTTT. This sequence encodes CAWTSWGETFNEKLFF.

This clone has just a few counts. V gene TRBV5-6 combines with J gene TRBJ2-7; a weak D match, TRBD2 (6 bases). Germline V gene lookup returns CDR1 SGHDT and CDR2 YYEEEE. Trimming shortened V by 7 bases and J by 5 bases, and 16 bases separated the two germline ends. This CDR3 is built from 13 residues. DNA of the CDR3: TGTGCCAGCCACCTCCCCCCGGGGGACGAGCAGTACTTC. This sequence encodes CASHLPPGDEQYF.

The chain recombines TRBV19 with TRBJ1-1, with a weak D call TRBD1 (5 bases). The CDR3 sequence is 11 residues long. Trimming shortened V by 5 bases and J by 9 bases, and 10 bases separated the two germline ends. The germline V gene encodes CDR1 LNHDA and CDR2 SQIVND (reference sequence). CDR3 residues: CASSYDSQAFF. CDR3 bases: TGTGCCAGTAGTTACGACAGTCAAGCTTTCTTT.

V gene TRBV9 combines with J gene TRBJ1-2; D might be TRBD1 (5 bases). The germline V and J ends were trimmed by 4 bases and 0 bases, with 10 bases remaining between them. The CDR3 consists of 14 residues. Per the germline V gene, CDR1 is SGDLS and CDR2 is YYNGEE. This CDR3 reads CASSPQDTNYGYTF. For the CDR3, the DNA is TGTGCCAGCAGCCCCCAGGACACTAACTATGGCTACACCTTC.

V is TRBV10-3 and J is TRBJ1-5, with a possible D match to TRBD1 (5 bases). Germline V gene lookup returns CDR1 ENHRY and CDR2 SYGVKD. Trimming took off 10 bases at V and 0 bases at J, with 22 bases between the two ends. The CDR3 is 17 amino acids. CDR3 DNA sequence: TGTGCCACCCACCGGACCGGGACTGTTTATAGCAATCAGCCCCAGCATTTT. It yields the protein CATHRTGTVYSNQPQHF.

The gene calls are TRBV29-1 and TRBJ1-5; D might be TRBD1 (6 bases). Trimming cost V 3 bases and J 1 base, with 13 bases left between them. The CDR3 is 15 amino acids. CDR1 and CDR2 (germline): SQVTM, ANQGSEA. CDR3 nucleotide sequence: TGCAGCGTTGATCTGAGACAGGTGAGCAATCAGCCCCAGCATTTT. Translation gives CSVDLRQVSNQPQHF.

The chain combines TRBV10-3 with TRBJ1-1; the match to TRBD1 covers 8 bases. Unmatched junction bases numbered 4, after V lost 5 bases and J lost 5 bases. Germline CDR1 ENHRY, CDR2 SYGVKD. The CDR3 consists of 13 residues. The CDR3 bases are TGTGCCATCAGTACAGGGGGGGAAACTGAAGCTTTCTTT. This codes for CAISTGGETEAFF.

This clone was seen a handful of times. The chain employs TRBV28 and TRBJ2-7; D might be TRBD1 (6 bases). V was pared by 7 bases and J by 1 base, with 17 bases between. Germline CDR1 reads MDHEN; CDR2 reads SYDVKM. The CDR3 runs 15 residues. The CDR3 protein is CASTEAGVASYEQYF. The CDR3 DNA reads TGTGCCAGCACTGAAGCAGGGGTGGCGTCCTACGAGCAGTACTTC.

V is TRBV3-1 (or the pseudogene TRBV3-2) and J is TRBJ1-1, with no clear D. The germline CDR1 and CDR2 sequences are LGHDT and YNNKEL (reference sequence). The CDR3 is made up of 14 amino acids. The V gene lost 4 bases and the J gene lost 1 base, with 10 bases spanning the gap. CDR3 DNA: TGTGCCAGCAGCCCTAGCCCGGAGAACACTGAAGCTTTCTTT. It is translated as CASSPSPENTEAFF.

This clone was observed a single time. V and J are TRBV3-1 (or the pseudogene TRBV3-2) and TRBJ1-1, with unresolved D. CDR3 length: 12 amino acids. Between the trimmed V and J ends, which lost 0 bases and 8 bases, there was a span of 7 bases. The germline gives CDR1 LGHDT, CDR2 YNNKEL (reference sequence). CDR3 in DNA: TGTGCCAGCAGCCAAGATGCCAGGGAAGCTTTCTTT. This sequence encodes CASSQDAREAFF.

The gene calls are TRBV4-1 and TRBJ2-7; 7 positions match TRBD1. The CDR3 contains 15 residues. V dropped 4 bases and J dropped 0; count of bases not matched to a gene: 6. Germline V gene lookup returns CDR1 MGHRA and CDR2 YSYEKL. The CDR3 reads CASSRLTGSSYEQYF. The CDR3, as DNA: TGCGCCAGCAGCCGCCTGACAGGGAGCTCCTACGAGCAGTACTTC.